These T cell receptor beta chains were read from a single sample in a study of cytomegalovirus exposure and HLA in healthy donors. The table came from immunoSEQ multiplex PCR; TCRdb's copy has only in-frame clones and leaves some out. Of about 160,000 clones detected, roughly 87% appear once; the ten largest clones hold less than 5%. The specimen was PBMCs. These TCRs come from a man aged 45-60 years in good health and CMV-seropositive. Each CDR3 is given with its conserved first and last residue. The order of the fields is V gene, D gene, J gene, clone size, CDR3 protein, CDR3 DNA. D genes are given only for firm matches. Expanded clones get a size class; other rows say once, few or many, or leave the size out.

V gene: TRBV19
D gene: TRBD1
J gene: TRBJ2-2
clone size: .
CDR3 protein: CASQLGWDRDTGELFF
CDR3 DNA: TGTGCCAGCCAGCTGGGCTGGGACAGGGACACCGGGGAGCTGTTTTTT

V gene: TRBV7-9
D gene: .
J gene: TRBJ1-2
clone size: .
CDR3 protein: CSSSAQYLNGYTF
CDR3 DNA: TGTTCCAGCAGCGCACAGTATCTCAATGGCTACACCTTC

V gene: TRBV6-5
D gene: TRBD2
J gene: TRBJ2-1
clone size: few
CDR3 protein: CASSPGLAGVEQFF
CDR3 DNA: TGTGCCAGCAGCCCCGGACTAGCGGGGGTTGAGCAGTTCTTC

V gene: TRBV5-4
D gene: TRBD2
J gene: TRBJ2-1
clone size: .
CDR3 protein: CASSLHRGLAENNEQFF
CDR3 DNA: TGTGCCAGCAGCTTGCATCGGGGACTAGCGGAAAACAATGAGCAGTTCTTC

V gene: TRBV6-5
D gene: .
J gene: TRBJ1-6
clone size: .
CDR3 protein: CASSYAPSSYNSPLHF
CDR3 DNA: TGTGCCAGCAGTTATGCTCCGAGCTCCTATAATTCACCCCTCCACTTT

V gene: TRBV6-1
D gene: .
J gene: TRBJ1-6
clone size: .
CDR3 protein: CASSEAPGRYSPLHF
CDR3 DNA: TGTGCCAGCAGTGAAGCCCCAGGGAGGTATTCACCCCTCCACTTT

V gene: TRBV6-5
D gene: TRBD1
J gene: TRBJ2-7
clone size: .
CDR3 protein: CASSYRSDRAYEQCF
CDR3 DNA: TGTGCCAGCAGTTACCGAAGCGACAGGGCCTACGAGCAGTGCTTC

V gene: TRBV7-9
D gene: .
J gene: TRBJ2-7
clone size: large
CDR3 protein: CASRGDTSYEQYF
CDR3 DNA: TGTGCCAGCAGAGGGGACACCTCCTACGAGCAGTACTTC

V gene: TRBV7-9
D gene: .
J gene: TRBJ1-2
clone size: .
CDR3 protein: CSSSLENMGYTF
CDR3 DNA: TGTTCCAGCAGCTTGGAGAATATGGGCTACACCTTC

V gene: TRBV2
D gene: .
J gene: TRBJ2-3
clone size: .
CDR3 protein: CATPDSSTDTQYF
CDR3 DNA: TGTGCCACCCCGGACAGTTCCACAGATACGCAGTATTTT

V gene: TRBV4-1
D gene: TRBD2
J gene: TRBJ2-5
clone size: .
CDR3 protein: CASSQGLAGVVETQYF
CDR3 DNA: TGCGCCAGCAGCCAGGGACTAGCGGGAGTGGTGGAGACCCAGTACTTC

V gene: TRBV6-6
D gene: .
J gene: TRBJ2-3
clone size: .
CDR3 protein: CASRSSTDTQYF
CDR3 DNA: TGTGCCAGCAGATCTAGCACAGATACGCAGTATTTT

V gene: TRBV5-6
D gene: .
J gene: TRBJ2-1
clone size: .
CDR3 protein: CASSLPSNEQFF
CDR3 DNA: TGTGCCAGCAGCTTACCGAGCAATGAGCAGTTCTTC

V gene: TRBV9
D gene: .
J gene: TRBJ2-7
clone size: .
CDR3 protein: CASSVGEGGYEQYF
CDR3 DNA: TGTGCCAGCAGCGTGGGAGAGGGAGGCTACGAGCAGTACTTC

V gene: TRBV5-1
D gene: .
J gene: TRBJ2-1
clone size: .
CDR3 protein: CASSFSGASYNEQFF
CDR3 DNA: TGCGCCAGCAGCTTTAGCGGAGCCTCCTACAATGAGCAGTTCTTC

V gene: TRBV30
D gene: .
J gene: TRBJ1-6
clone size: .
CDR3 protein: CAWDRTSPLHF
CDR3 DNA: TGTGCCTGGGACAGGACTTCACCCCTCCACTTT

V gene: TRBV7-9
D gene: .
J gene: TRBJ2-7
clone size: .
CDR3 protein: CASSSTEGQYEQYF
CDR3 DNA: TGTGCCAGCAGCTCGACAGAAGGACAGTACGAGCAGTACTTC

V gene: TRBV18
D gene: .
J gene: TRBJ1-3
clone size: .
CDR3 protein: CASSLLAGSGNTIYF
CDR3 DNA: TGTGCCAGCTCACTCCTGGCAGGTTCTGGAAACACCATATATTTT

V gene: TRBV11-3
D gene: .
J gene: TRBJ2-4
clone size: .
CDR3 protein: CASSLSDAGSNIQYF
CDR3 DNA: TGTGCCAGCAGCTTATCCGACGCGGGGTCAAACATTCAGTACTTC

V gene: TRBV5-1
D gene: TRBD1
J gene: TRBJ1-4
clone size: .
CDR3 protein: CASSLAGGDEKLFF
CDR3 DNA: TGCGCCAGCAGCTTGGCAGGGGGCGATGAAAAACTGTTTTTT

V gene: TRBV19
D gene: .
J gene: TRBJ2-7
clone size: .
CDR3 protein: CASTSTIGLTYEQYF
CDR3 DNA: TGTGCCAGTACCTCTACTATTGGACTGACCTACGAGCAGTACTTC

V gene: TRBV5-1
D gene: .
J gene: TRBJ1-6
clone size: .
CDR3 protein: CASSLARTASNSPLHF
CDR3 DNA: TGCGCCAGCAGCTTGGCCAGAACAGCCTCTAATTCACCCCTCCACTTT

V gene: TRBV5-1
D gene: TRBD1
J gene: TRBJ2-3
clone size: .
CDR3 protein: CASSTGTAIEDTQYF
CDR3 DNA: TGCGCCAGCAGCACAGGGACAGCTATCGAAGATACGCAGTATTTT

V gene: TRBV30
D gene: TRBD2
J gene: TRBJ2-7
clone size: .
CDR3 protein: CVGGFPSYEQYF
CDR3 DNA: TGTGTGGGAGGGTTTCCCTCCTACGAGCAGTACTTC

V gene: TRBV30
D gene: .
J gene: TRBJ2-7
clone size: .
CDR3 protein: CAWSVQFNEQYF
CDR3 DNA: TGTGCCTGGAGTGTACAGTTCAACGAGCAGTACTTC

V gene: TRBV19
D gene: .
J gene: TRBJ1-2
clone size: .
CDR3 protein: CASSMRGGLDGYTF
CDR3 DNA: TGTGCCAGTAGTATGCGGGGGGGCCTGGATGGCTACACCTTC

V gene: TRBV28
D gene: .
J gene: TRBJ1-1
clone size: .
CDR3 protein: CASSQGFRTEAFF
CDR3 DNA: TGTGCCAGCAGTCAGGGATTTCGCACTGAAGCTTTCTTT

V gene: TRBV19
D gene: TRBD1
J gene: TRBJ1-1
clone size: .
CDR3 protein: CASSPTFGTGSTEAFF
CDR3 DNA: TGTGCCAGTAGTCCAACTTTCGGGACAGGGAGCACTGAAGCTTTCTTT

V gene: TRBV19
D gene: .
J gene: TRBJ1-6
clone size: .
CDR3 protein: CASSDITGLRSPLHF
CDR3 DNA: TGTGCCAGTAGTGATATAACAGGGCTTCGCTCACCCCTCCACTTT

V gene: TRBV9
D gene: .
J gene: TRBJ1-2
clone size: .
CDR3 protein: CASSSGGLGYGYTF
CDR3 DNA: TGTGCCAGCAGCTCCGGGGGGCTCGGTTATGGCTACACCTTC

V gene: TRBV27
D gene: TRBD2
J gene: TRBJ2-7
clone size: .
CDR3 protein: CASSLTGERESSYEQYF
CDR3 DNA: TGTGCCAGCAGTTTAACGGGGGAGCGGGAGAGCTCCTACGAGCAGTACTTC

V gene: TRBV27
D gene: TRBD1
J gene: TRBJ1-1
clone size: .
CDR3 protein: CASRTGTGSTEAFF
CDR3 DNA: TGTGCCAGCAGAACCGGGACAGGGAGCACTGAAGCTTTCTTT

V gene: TRBV6-5
D gene: .
J gene: TRBJ2-1
clone size: .
CDR3 protein: CASSYGVGIGQFF
CDR3 DNA: TGTGCCAGCAGTTACGGGGTCGGGATTGGGCAGTTCTTC

V gene: TRBV23-1
D gene: .
J gene: TRBJ2-2
clone size: .
CDR3 protein: CASSHSGRTGKDQTGELFF
CDR3 DNA: TGCGCCAGCAGTCATTCAGGGAGGACAGGAAAGGACCAAACCGGGGAGCTGTTTTTT

V gene: TRBV5-4
D gene: TRBD2
J gene: TRBJ2-2
clone size: few
CDR3 protein: CASSPGLAGGPTGELFF
CDR3 DNA: TGTGCCAGCAGCCCGGGACTAGCGGGAGGTCCCACCGGGGAGCTGTTTTTT

V gene: TRBV19
D gene: TRBD1
J gene: TRBJ2-1
clone size: .
CDR3 protein: CASSKSTGLYNEQFF
CDR3 DNA: TGTGCCAGTAGTAAATCGACAGGGCTTTACAATGAGCAGTTCTTC

V gene: TRBV4-1
D gene: .
J gene: TRBJ1-1
clone size: once
CDR3 protein: CASSQIPGQSTEAFF
CDR3 DNA: TGCGCCAGCAGCCAAATTCCAGGACAGAGCACTGAAGCTTTCTTT

V gene: TRBV21-1
D gene: .
J gene: TRBJ1-2
clone size: few
CDR3 protein: CASSKTQGAYGYTF
CDR3 DNA: TGTGCCAGCAGCAAGACACAGGGGGCCTATGGCTACACCTTC

V gene: TRBV9
D gene: TRBD1
J gene: TRBJ2-1
clone size: .
CDR3 protein: CASSGGDRGFHNEQFF
CDR3 DNA: TGTGCCAGCAGCGGAGGGGACAGGGGTTTCCACAATGAGCAGTTCTTC

V gene: TRBV5-1
D gene: TRBD2
J gene: TRBJ2-3
clone size: .
CDR3 protein: CASSLMGGEWADTQYF
CDR3 DNA: TGCGCCAGCAGCTTGATGGGAGGGGAATGGGCAGATACGCAGTATTTT

V gene: TRBV6-5
D gene: TRBD1
J gene: TRBJ1-2
clone size: once
CDR3 protein: CASSYSRDRVPGYTF
CDR3 DNA: TGTGCCAGCAGTTACTCCCGGGACAGGGTACCTGGCTACACCTTC

V gene: TRBV2
D gene: .
J gene: TRBJ2-1
clone size: .
CDR3 protein: CASSDTSRYNEQFF
CDR3 DNA: TGTGCCAGCAGTGACACTAGTCGGTACAATGAGCAGTTCTTC

V gene: TRBV4-1
D gene: .
J gene: TRBJ2-7
clone size: .
CDR3 protein: CASSQVPPTGYYEQYF
CDR3 DNA: TGCGCCAGCAGCCAAGTCCCCCCTACAGGGTACTACGAGCAGTACTTC

V gene: TRBV5-1
D gene: TRBD2
J gene: TRBJ2-1
clone size: .
CDR3 protein: CASSLEPWTSGSYNEQFF
CDR3 DNA: TGCGCCAGCAGCTTGGAGCCTTGGACTAGCGGCTCCTACAATGAGCAGTTCTTC

V gene: TRBV10-3
D gene: TRBD1
J gene: TRBJ1-5
clone size: .
CDR3 protein: CASSGGESNQPQHF
CDR3 DNA: TGTGCCAGTTCAGGGGGCGAAAGCAATCAGCCCCAGCATTTT

V gene: TRBV6-6
D gene: .
J gene: TRBJ1-1
clone size: .
CDR3 protein: CASSWGGPNTEAFF
CDR3 DNA: TGTGCCAGCAGTTGGGGGGGCCCGAACACTGAAGCTTTCTTT

V gene: TRBV9
D gene: .
J gene: TRBJ2-1
clone size: .
CDR3 protein: CASSGGTGNEQFF
CDR3 DNA: TGTGCCAGCAGTGGAGGGACGGGGAATGAGCAGTTCTTC

V gene: TRBV28
D gene: .
J gene: TRBJ1-1
clone size: once
CDR3 protein: CASSLGDRNTEAFF
CDR3 DNA: TGTGCCAGCAGTTTAGGCGACAGGAACACTGAAGCTTTCTTT